The 25 T cell receptor beta chains listed next were all sequenced from one sample in a study of blood T cell repertoires in COVID-19. The method was immunoSEQ multiplex PCR; TCRdb's version includes in-frame clones alone and lacks a portion of them. The repertoire holds 200,000 to 250,000 clones, with 90% as singletons. Sequenced input: PBMCs or T cells enriched from blood (not recorded which). Receptors were obtained from a man aged 30 to 39 who had been exposed to COVID-19.

The chain employs TRBV7-3 and TRBJ2-3, with D tentatively TRBD2 (6 bases). Germline assignment: CDR1 SGHTA and CDR2 FQGTGA. The CDR3 length is 14 residues. Trimming took 2 bases from V and 5 from J, leaving 11 bases between them. The CDR3 reads CASSLFGGEDTQYF. CDR3 bases: TGTGCCAGCAGCTTATTCGGGGGTGAAGATACGCAGTATTTT. Filled out from reference TRBV7-3 and TRBJ2-3, the complete variable domain reads GAGVSQTPSNKVTEKGKYVELRCDPISGHTALYWYRQSLGQGPEFLIYFQGTGAADDSGLPNDRFFAVRPEGSVSTLKIQRTERGDSAVYLCASSLFGGEDTQYFGPGTRLTVL.

This chain uses TRBV7-9 with TRBJ2-7; D gene unclear. The germline V gene encodes CDR1 SEHNR and CDR2 FQNEAQ (reference sequence). CDR3 length equals 13 residues. Trimming stripped 4 bases from V and 0 bases from J, with 7 bases between. Here the CDR3 reads CASSSSLSYEQYF. The CDR3 region has the DNA TGTGCCAGCAGCTCATCACTCTCCTACGAGCAGTACTTC.

The chain employs TRBV15 and TRBJ1-6, with D unclear. Trimming left V 0 bases short and J 7 bases short, with 7 bases between. Per the germline V gene, CDR1 is LNHNV and CDR2 is YYDKDF (reference sequence). The CDR3 has 14 residues. CDR3 nucleotides: TGTGCCACCAGCAGAGAATTTGGCAATTCACCCCTCCACTTT. This gives the protein CATSREFGNSPLHF.

V gene TRBV5-1 combines with J gene TRBJ2-1, with a possible D match to TRBD2 (5 bases). Germline V CDR1 and CDR2: SGHRS, YFSETQ. The CDR3 has 15 amino acids. Trimming stripped 2 bases from V and 2 bases from J, with 11 bases between. The CDR3 here is CASSFAGLAYNEQFF. The CDR3 coding sequence is TGCGCCAGCAGCTTCGCGGGCCTTGCCTACAATGAGCAGTTCTTC.

The chain recombines TRBV5-1 with TRBJ1-1; 11 bases map to TRBD1. The ends lost 4 bases at V and 0 bases at J; junction bases unmatched: 5. CDR3 length equals 16 residues. Germline-derived CDR1 and CDR2 are SGHRS and YFSETQ. The CDR3 loop reads CASSPGQGAMNTEAFF. In nucleotides, the CDR3 is TGCGCCAGCAGCCCCGGACAGGGGGCAATGAACACTGAAGCTTTCTTT.

This chain connects TRBV10-1 to TRBJ2-3, with 8 bases fitting TRBD1. Germline V CDR1 and CDR2: WNHNN, SYGVQD (reference sequence). Trimming cost V 8 bases and J 0 bases; bases outside gene matches: 7. This CDR3 contains 15 residues. The CDR3 coding sequence is TGCGCCAGCTCCACCGGACAGGGTAGCACAGATACGCAGTATTTT. Its translation is CASSTGQGSTDTQYF.

The table lists this clone with a count of one. This chain connects TRBV11-2 to TRBJ2-7; a weak D match, TRBD2 (5 bases). Germline V gives CDR1 SGHAT, CDR2 FQNNGV. This CDR3 is built from 14 residues. V was shortened by 5 bases and J by 4 bases, with 15 bases between the two germline ends. The CDR3 coding sequence is TGTGCCAGCAGCCCCAGCCGGCGGGTTTACGAGCAGTACTTC. This encodes CASSPSRRVYEQYF.

The V gene is TRBV5-4, the J gene TRBJ1-1; the D gene is possibly TRBD1 (6 bases). CDR1 is SGHNT and CDR2 is YYREEE in the germline V gene (reference sequence). Deletions cut 2 bases from V and 1 base from J, with 9 bases between. This CDR3 is built from 14 residues. DNA of the CDR3: TGTGCCAGCAGCTTACAGGGTAGGAACACTGAAGCTTTCTTT. Its translation: CASSLQGRNTEAFF.

The chain uses TRBV6-4 and TRBJ2-2, with 7 bases lining up with TRBD2. Unmatched junction bases numbered 5, after V lost 0 bases and J lost 4 bases. Germline-derived CDR1 and CDR2 are MRHNA and SNTAGT. The CDR3 is 16 amino acids. CDR3 protein: CASSDSPGRATGELFF. Written as DNA, the CDR3 is TGTGCCAGCAGTGACTCGCCAGGGAGGGCCACCGGGGAGCTGTTTTTT.

The chain employs TRBV29-1 and TRBJ1-2, with 8 bases lining up with TRBD1. This CDR3 contains 13 residues. The V gene's germline CDR1 is SQVTM and CDR2 ANQGSEA. Losses at the gene ends were 6 bases for V and 6 bases for J; bases not matched to a gene: 9. The CDR3 bases are TGCAGCGTCGCCGGGACAGGATTAAATGGCTACACCTTC. Translating gives CSVAGTGLNGYTF.

V and J are TRBV6-5 and TRBJ1-5; D call uncertain. Germline V lookup: CDR1 MNHEY, CDR2 SVGAGI. This CDR3 contains 15 residues. Trimming cost V 6 bases and J 1 base, with 13 bases left between them. The CDR3 DNA reads as TGTGCCAGCAGCTCTTTTGACGGGAGCAATCAGCCCCAGCATTTT. The encoded protein is CASSSFDGSNQPQHF.

The genes are TRBV6-2 or TRBV6-3 and TRBJ2-7; D is possibly TRBD1 (6 bases). Trimming took 4 bases from V and 6 from J, leaving 13 bases between them. Germline CDR1 MNHEY, CDR2 SVGEGT. The CDR3 totals 13 residues. The CDR3 reads CASSFSTGIEQYF. The CDR3 DNA follows: TGTGCCAGCAGTTTTTCCACAGGGATCGAGCAGTACTTC.

The rearrangement joins TRBV5-5 to TRBJ1-2; possible D gene TRBD1, 6 bases. The V end lost 2 bases, the J end lost 8 bases, and 19 bases lay between the germline ends. The CDR3 runs 15 residues. Germline V gene sequence: CDR1 SGHKS, CDR2 YYEKEE (reference sequence). The CDR3 region is CASSFLVEQGGGYTF. In nucleotides, the CDR3 is TGTGCCAGCAGCTTTTTAGTCGAACAGGGCGGAGGCTACACCTTC.

The rearrangement links TRBV6-2 or TRBV6-3 to TRBJ2-5, with 8 bases fitting TRBD2. The CDR3 runs 18 residues. V lost 5 bases, J lost 5 bases, and 19 bases stayed unmatched. Germline CDR1 and CDR2: MNHEY and SVGEGT. CDR3 loop: CASSNPLGDSGDWETQYF. CDR3 nucleotides: TGTGCCAGCAGTAACCCTCTGGGGGATAGCGGGGATTGGGAGACCCAGTACTTC.

The J gene is TRBJ2-4, the V gene TRBV5-4, with D perhaps matching TRBD1 (5 bases). Between the trimmed V and J ends, which lost 0 bases and 1 base, there was a span of 8 bases. The length of the CDR3 is 15 residues. Germline V gene sequence: CDR1 SGHNT, CDR2 YYREEE (reference sequence). CDR3 in DNA: TGTGCCAGCAGCTTGGATCCAGGGGCCAAAAACATTCAGTACTTC. Its protein is CASSLDPGAKNIQYF. Based on the CDR3 plus reference TRBV5-4 and TRBJ2-4, the full variable domain is ETGVTQSPTHLIKTRGQQVTLRCSSQSGHNTVSWYQQALGQGPQFIFQYYREEENGRGNFPPRFSGLQFPNYSSELNVNALELDDSALYLCASSLDPGAKNIQYFGAGTRLSVL.

This clone was observed once. The J gene is TRBJ2-7, the V gene TRBV5-1; 8 bases are shared with TRBD1. V was clipped by 2 bases and J by 3 bases; unmatched bases: 4. The CDR3 has 14 amino acids. Germline CDR1 and CDR2: SGHRS and YFSETQ. Here the CDR3 reads CASSLGQGIYEQYF. The CDR3 DNA reads TGCGCCAGCAGCTTAGGACAGGGAATCTACGAGCAGTACTTC.

The chain joins TRBV7-6 to TRBJ2-5; possibly TRBD2 for D (6 bases). V was pared by 5 bases and J by 4 bases, with 11 bases between. CDR3 length: 13 residues. In germline, CDR1 is SGHVS, CDR2 FNYEAQ. CDR3 sequence reads: CASSRLGGETQYF. The CDR3 DNA reads as TGTGCCAGCAGCAGATTGGGAGGAGAGACCCAGTACTTC. Using reference TRBV7-6 and TRBJ2-5 for the parts outside the CDR3, the full variable domain is GAGVSQSPRYKVTKRGQDVALRCDPISGHVSLYWYRQALGQGPEFLTYFNYEAQQDKSGLPNDRFSAERPEGSISTLTIQRTEQRDSAMYRCASSRLGGETQYFGPGTRLLVL.

V usage is TRBV9 and J usage is TRBJ2-5, with D possibly being TRBD1 (6 bases). Germline V gives CDR1 SGDLS, CDR2 YYNGEE. There are 14 residues in the CDR3. V shed 0 bases and J shed 2 bases, with 8 bases lying between them. CDR3 nucleotides: TGTGCCAGCAGCGTAGCCGGACAGCAAGAGACCCAGTACTTC. Its translation is CASSVAGQQETQYF.

This clone has only a few counts. The V and J genes are TRBV20-1 and TRBJ2-5; D unclear. Germline V gives CDR1 DFQATT, CDR2 SNEGSKA (reference sequence). V lost 3 bases, J lost 2 bases, and 7 bases lay in between. The CDR3 extends over 12 amino acids. The CDR3 loop reads CSASPRQETQYF. CDR3 nucleotide sequence: TGCAGTGCTAGTCCCAGGCAAGAGACCCAGTACTTC.

This clone has a single count. The chain links TRBV9 to TRBJ2-5, with D perhaps TRBD1 (6 bases). The CDR3 is 13 amino acids. The ends were cut back, 3 bases at V and 4 bases at J, with 10 bases in the middle. Per germline, CDR1 SGDLS and CDR2 YYNGEE. This CDR3 reads CASSAIRGETQYF. The CDR3 nucleotides read TGTGCCAGCAGCGCTATCAGGGGAGAGACCCAGTACTTC.

J is TRBJ1-2 and V is TRBV5-6, with D uncertain. V lost 3 bases to trimming and J lost 8 bases, with 17 bases between them. CDR1 is SGHDT and CDR2 is YYEEEE in the germline V gene. The length of the CDR3 is 14 residues. The CDR3 DNA reads TGTGCCAGCAGCTCTATGTCCGGAGAATGGGGCTACACCTTC. Protein product: CASSSMSGEWGYTF.

The chain combines TRBV27 with TRBJ2-1; maybe TRBD1 (6 bases). The V gene lost 6 bases and the J gene lost 9 bases, with 27 bases spanning the gap. The germline V gene has CDR1 MNHEY and CDR2 SMNVEV (reference sequence). The CDR3 extends over 17 amino acids. CDR3 in amino acids: CASRKRLGTTDSGEQFF. DNA for the CDR3: TGTGCCAGCAGGAAACGCCTAGGGACGACGGACAGTGGTGAGCAGTTCTTC.

J is TRBJ1-6 and V is TRBV13, with 7 nucleotides matching TRBD1. CDR1 is PRHDT and CDR2 is FYEKMQ in the germline V gene (reference sequence). The CDR3 spans 17 residues. J gave up 0 bases and V 5 bases, and 7 bases lay outside the gene matches. For the CDR3, the DNA is TGTGCCAGCAGCCGAGGGGGCTCAATCTCCTATAATTCACCCCTCCACTTT. Its translation is CASSRGGSISYNSPLHF.

The gene calls are TRBV19 and TRBJ1-5; 11 bases align to TRBD1. V shed 6 bases, J shed 6 bases, and the junction held 1 base outside the gene matches. The CDR3 loop spans 13 amino acids. Germline V CDR1 and CDR2: LNHDA, SQIVND (reference sequence). The CDR3 is CASRGQGGQPQHF. The CDR3 DNA reads TGTGCCAGTAGGGGACAGGGGGGTCAGCCCCAGCATTTT.

The chain is built from TRBV27 and TRBJ1-2, with 9 bases fitting TRBD1. Germline values: CDR1 MNHEY, CDR2 SMNVEV (reference sequence). The CDR3 is 14 residues long. V shed 3 bases, J shed 8 bases, and the junction held 7 bases outside the gene matches. CDR3 amino acids: CASSFLGTGNGYTF. The DNA of the CDR3 is TGTGCCAGCAGTTTCCTCGGGACAGGGAACGGCTACACCTTC.